This paragraph covers one T cell receptor (beta chain) sequence. The CDR3 is made up of 15 amino acids. J lost 2 bases, V lost 6 bases, and 6 bases had no gene match. Germline lookup yields CDR1 MNHEY and CDR2 SMNVEV (reference sequence). Every patient relapsed after autologous stem cell transplantation, and brentuximab vedotin exposure varied. This sample was taken from a study of PD-1 blockade in classical Hodgkin lymphoma. Assay: immunoSEQ multiplex PCR; the TCRdb copy retains only in-frame clones and omits some. Of tens of thousands of clones listed, around 82% are singletons. Material: peripheral blood mononuclear cells (PBMCs), obtained before the second cycle of nivolumab. V and J are TRBV27 and TRBJ2-2; 7 bases agree with TRBD1. This clonotype was obtained from a human donor with classical Hodgkin lymphoma. Here the CDR3 reads CASRPWDRNTGELFF. CDR3 DNA: TGTGCCAGCAGACCCTGGGACAGAAACACCGGGGAGCTGTTTTTT.